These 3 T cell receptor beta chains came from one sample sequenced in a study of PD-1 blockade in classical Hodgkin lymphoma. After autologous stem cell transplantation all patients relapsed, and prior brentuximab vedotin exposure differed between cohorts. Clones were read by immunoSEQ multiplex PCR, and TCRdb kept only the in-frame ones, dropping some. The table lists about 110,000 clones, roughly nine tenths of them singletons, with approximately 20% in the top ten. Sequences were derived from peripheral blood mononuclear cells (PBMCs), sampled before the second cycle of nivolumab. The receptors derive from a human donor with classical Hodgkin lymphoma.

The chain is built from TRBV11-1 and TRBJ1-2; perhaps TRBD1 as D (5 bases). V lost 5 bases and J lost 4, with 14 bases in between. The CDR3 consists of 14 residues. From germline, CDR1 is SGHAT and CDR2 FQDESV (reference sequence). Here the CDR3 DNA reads TGTGCCAGCAGCCCATGGGACGGATTCTATGGCTACACCTTC. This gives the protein CASSPWDGFYGYTF. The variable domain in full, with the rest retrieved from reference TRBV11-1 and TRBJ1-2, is EAEVAQSPRYKITEKSQAVAFWCDPISGHATLYWYRQILGQGPELLVQFQDESVVDDSQLPKDRFSAERLKGVDSTLKIQPAELGDSAMYLCASSPWDGFYGYTFGSGTRLTVV.

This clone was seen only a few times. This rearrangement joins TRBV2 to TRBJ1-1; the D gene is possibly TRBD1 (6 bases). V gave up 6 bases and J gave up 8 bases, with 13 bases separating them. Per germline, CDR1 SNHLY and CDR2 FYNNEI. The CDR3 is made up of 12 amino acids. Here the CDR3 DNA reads TGTGCCAGCAGGGACTTAGACAGGGAAGCTTTCTTT. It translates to CASRDLDREAFF.

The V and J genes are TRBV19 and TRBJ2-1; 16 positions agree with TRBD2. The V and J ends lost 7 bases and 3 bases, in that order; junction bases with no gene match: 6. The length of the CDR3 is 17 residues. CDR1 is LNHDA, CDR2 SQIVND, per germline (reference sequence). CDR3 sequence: CASTTGTSGRGYNEQFF. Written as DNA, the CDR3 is TGTGCCAGTACCACCGGGACTAGCGGGAGGGGCTACAATGAGCAGTTCTTC.